A single sample is the source of the 20 T cell receptor beta chains below, sequenced in a study of spatial heterogeneity in lung cancer (dated by TCRdb to the late 2010s). General conclusions and limits of the study: The number of expanded intratumoral alpha and beta TCRs correlated with the tumor nonsynonymous mutation count.

Libraries were made using 5' RACE. This sample was sequenced with a NextSeq 500. TCRdb reprocessed the public reads (quality trimming at Q25 with fastp, clone calling with MiXCR) and kept in-frame beta chains. Entries are consolidated by CDR3 protein sequence, retaining the most common genes and DNA. This sample lists more than 9,000 distinct CDR3 sequences; 6.5% to 9.5% were detected once. Roughly a quarter of the sample goes to the ten largest clones. This specimen's time point label, interpreted: sample taken at primary tumor resection. These receptors' targets are unknown. Sequenced here: lung tumor tissue, sampled at surgery. These receptors all stem from a male donor with early-stage non-small cell lung cancer.

In this sample, this clonotype turned up many times. The V call is TRBV29-1, the J call TRBJ2-3, with TRBD2 matching over 13 bases. With V trimmed by 6 bases and J by 6 bases, 6 bases remained unmatched. This CDR3 contains 14 residues. Germline V gene lookup returns CDR1 SQVTM and CDR2 ANQGSEA. DNA of the CDR3: TGCAGCGTAAGGACTAGCGGGAGTTGGGATACGCAGTATTTT. Its protein product is CSVRTSGSWDTQYF.

This clonotype was seen ten or more times. The chain couples TRBV10-3 to TRBJ1-1; 9 bases align to TRBD1. Germline CDR1 reads ENHRY; CDR2 reads SYGVKD. After removal of 7 bases from V and 1 base from J, the junction contained 7 bases not matched to a gene. CDR3 length: 15 amino acids. The CDR3 reads CAITAEDRGNTEAFF. CDR3 in DNA: TGTGCCATCACCGCCGAGGACAGGGGGAACACTGAAGCTTTCTTT.

This clonotype was counted many times. The CDR3 sequence is CASSSGTGVYNEQFF. CDR3 coding DNA: TGTGCCAGCAGCTCCGGGACAGGGGTCTACAATGAGCAGTTCTTC. This chain links TRBV11-2 with TRBJ2-1; 10 positions match TRBD1. The CDR3 covers 15 residues. V dropped 4 bases and J dropped 3; count of bases not matched to a gene: 3. Germline CDR1 reads SGHAT; CDR2 reads FQNNGV.

This clonotype was recorded at least ten times. This chain uses TRBV18 with TRBJ2-5, with a possible D match to TRBD1 (5 bases). CDR3 length equals 14 residues. Trimming pared 3 bases from V and 5 bases from J, leaving 13 bases between. Germline-derived CDR1 and CDR2 are KGHSH and LQKENI. The chain's CDR3 is CASSPQGRRETQYF. CDR3 in DNA: TGTGCCAGCTCACCTCAGGGAAGGCGGGAGACCCAGTACTTC. Drawing the rest from reference TRBV18 and TRBJ2-5, the complete variable domain is NAGVMQNPRHLVRRRGQEARLRCSPMKGHSHVYWYRQLPEEGLKFMVYLQKENIIDESGMPKERFSAEFPKEGPSILRIQQVVRGDSAAYFCASSPQGRRETQYFGPGTRLLVL.

This clonotype was recorded many times. The chain carries TRBV11-1 and TRBJ2-5, with a possible D match to TRBD1 (6 bases). Trimming shortened V by 5 bases and J by 1 base, and 14 bases separated the two germline ends. This CDR3 has 15 residues. CDR1 is SGHAT and CDR2 is FQDESV in the germline V gene (reference sequence). CDR3 in amino acids: CASSRGAGAQETQYF. Written as DNA, the CDR3 is TGTGCCAGCAGCCGAGGAGCAGGGGCCCAAGAGACCCAGTACTTC.

This clonotype was seen a handful of times. The V call is TRBV9, the J call TRBJ2-1; TRBD2 matches 11 bases. This CDR3 region has 15 residues. Germline assignment: CDR1 SGDLS and CDR2 YYNGEE. V trimming: 3 bases; J trimming: 8 bases; junction bases outside the gene matches: 7. The CDR3: CASSGFSGRADEQFF. CDR3 sequence (DNA): TGTGCCAGCAGCGGGTTTAGCGGGAGGGCTGATGAGCAGTTCTTC.

This clonotype was counted at least ten times. The chain carries TRBV5-1 and TRBJ1-4, with D uncertain. Per the germline V gene, CDR1 is SGHRS and CDR2 is YFSETQ. Trimming removed 0 bases at V and 5 bases at J, with 8 bases between. The CDR3 runs 14 residues. CDR3 in amino acids: CASSLGDWNEKLFF. The DNA of the CDR3 is TGCGCCAGCAGCTTGGGAGATTGGAATGAAAAACTGTTTTTT.

The sample holds many counts of this clonotype. The rearrangement joins TRBV21-1 to TRBJ1-1; TRBD1 is the table's D call and was not checked against the DNA. TRBV21-1 is an annotated pseudogene. CDR3 size: 14 residues. This CDR3 is CTSRHRSVNTEAFF. DNA for the CDR3: TGTACCAGCCGACACAGGTCGGTGAACACTGAAGCTTTCTTT.

This clonotype was observed many times. J is TRBJ2-1 and V is TRBV7-3; 9 bases map to TRBD2. The V gene's germline CDR1 is SGHTA and CDR2 FQGTGA. V lost 5 bases to trimming and J lost 6 bases; unmatched junction nucleotides: 14. This CDR3 region has 17 residues. The CDR3 protein is CASSPRHTGLASNEQFF. CDR3 coding DNA: TGTGCCAGCAGCCCGCGCCATACGGGACTAGCAAGCAATGAGCAGTTCTTC.

The V and J genes are TRBV29-1 and TRBJ1-2; 10 positions match TRBD1. CDR1 SQVTM and CDR2 ANQGSEA come from the germline V gene. The CDR3 consists of 13 residues. J lost 4 bases, V lost 6 bases, and 5 bases had no gene match. DNA of the CDR3: TGCAGCGTGGGGACAGGGGTAGTCTATGGCTACACCTTC. This gives the protein CSVGTGVVYGYTF. Filled out from reference TRBV29-1 and TRBJ1-2, the complete variable domain reads SAVISQKPSRDICQRGTSLTIQCQVDSQVTMMFWYRQQPGQSLTLIATANQGSEATYESGFVIDKFPISRPNLTFSTLTVSNMSPEDSSIYLCSVGTGVVYGYTFGSGTRLTVV.

To note about this clonotype: A much larger clonotype is one base distant, so this may be a read error. The rearrangement uses TRBV7-6 and TRBJ1-6; no clear D. Germline V gene data show CDR1 as SGHVS and CDR2 as FNYEAQ. CDR3 length: 12 amino acids. V lost 2 bases and J 7 bases, leaving 3 bases between the germline ends. CDR3 nucleotides: TGTGCCAGCAGCTTAAGGAATTCACCCCTCCACTTT. Its translation: CASSLRNSPLHF.

This clonotype was seen many times. The V gene is TRBV7-9, the J gene TRBJ2-1; no clear D gene. The germline V gene has CDR1 SEHNR and CDR2 FQNEAQ (reference sequence). There are 14 residues in the CDR3. V was clipped by 5 bases and J by 5 bases, with 13 bases between them. This chain's CDR3 is CASSRVGQDNEQFF. The CDR3 DNA is TGTGCCAGCAGCCGCGTAGGGCAAGACAATGAGCAGTTCTTC.

Worth noting for this clonotype: Given a much more abundant clone one base away, this may be a read error. This chain connects TRBV7-2 to TRBJ2-5; D gene uncertain. The CDR3 consists of 15 residues. CDR1 is SGHTA and CDR2 is FQGNSA in the germline V gene. The V end was cut by 7 bases, the J end by 0 bases, with 15 bases between. CDR3 sequence: CASTPGPTYQETQYF. In DNA form, the CDR3 reads TGTGCCAGCACCCCCGGGCCTACTTACCAAGAGACCCAGTACTTC.

This clonotype was seen many times. V and J are TRBV7-3 and TRBJ1-6; possibly TRBD1 for D (6 bases). This CDR3 is built from 15 residues. The germline gives CDR1 SGHTA, CDR2 FQGTGA. V gave up 2 bases and J gave up 7 bases, with 12 bases separating them. The CDR3 loop is CASSLLAGTNSPLHF. The DNA of the CDR3 is TGTGCCAGCAGCTTATTGGCAGGGACAAATTCACCCCTCCACTTT.

By its share, this clonotype is medium-sized (0.01 to 0.1%). V is TRBV6-5 and J is TRBJ1-1; TRBD1 is a possible D gene (6 bases). V lost 4 bases to trimming and J lost 8 bases, with 8 bases between them. Per the germline V gene, CDR1 is MNHEY and CDR2 is SVGAGI. The CDR3 runs to 11 residues. The CDR3 nucleotides are TGTGCCAGCAGTTTCGACAGGGAAGCTTTCTTT. It translates to CASSFDREAFF.

By share of the sample, this clonotype is medium-sized (0.01 to 0.1%). The gene calls are TRBV5-5 and TRBJ2-7, with 8 nucleotides matching TRBD2. Germline CDR1 SGHKS, CDR2 YYEKEE (reference sequence). The V segment lost 0 bases and the J segment 2 bases; nucleotides outside the gene matches: 4. This CDR3 contains 15 residues. CDR3 sequence reads: CASSLGAGVAYEQYF. In DNA, the CDR3 is TGTGCCAGCAGCTTGGGAGCGGGAGTCGCCTACGAGCAGTACTTC. The full variable domain, in which reference TRBV5-5 and TRBJ2-7 provide the parts outside the CDR3, is DAGVTQSPTHLIKTRGQQVTLRCSPISGHKSVSWYQQVLGQGPQFIFQYYEKEERGRGNFPDRFSARQFPNYSSELNVNALLLGDSALYLCASSLGAGVAYEQYFGPGTRLTVT.

This clonotype has a handful of counts. This chain connects TRBV18 to TRBJ2-2, with D maybe TRBD1 (5 bases). Germline V gene lookup returns CDR1 KGHSH and CDR2 LQKENI. The CDR3 extends over 17 amino acids. The V end was cut by 1 base, the J end by 0 bases, with 12 bases between. Here the CDR3 reads CASSPRSDNANTGELFF. In nucleotides, the CDR3 is TGTGCCAGCTCACCACGGTCGGACAACGCGAACACCGGGGAGCTGTTTTTT.

This clonotype was observed a few times. The genes are TRBV11-2 and TRBJ1-5, with D unclear. This CDR3 comprises 15 residues. V was trimmed by 1 base and J by 3 bases, leaving 10 bases between them. Germline V lookup: CDR1 SGHAT, CDR2 FQNNGV. The CDR3 bases are TGTGCCAGCAGCTTAGCACACGGGAACAATCAGCCCCAGCATTTT. Its protein product is CASSLAHGNNQPQHF. The full variable domain, with the rest looked up from reference TRBV11-2 and TRBJ1-5, is EAGVAQSPRYKIIEKRQSVAFWCNPISGHATLYWYQQILGQGPKLLIQFQNNGVVDDSQLPKDRFSAERLKGVDSTLKIQPAKLEDSAVYLCASSLAHGNNQPQHFGDGTRLSIL.

This clonotype was found many times. V is TRBV28 and J is TRBJ2-6; D gene unclear. V was pared by 3 bases and J by 3 bases, with 0 bases between. Germline V gene sequence: CDR1 MDHEN, CDR2 SYDVKM. The CDR3 totals 12 residues. The CDR3 region is CASSFGANVLTF. CDR3 coding DNA: TGTGCCAGCAGTTTTGGGGCCAACGTCCTGACTTTC.

This clonotype was detected ten times or more. The chain uses TRBV3-1 and TRBJ1-2, with D perhaps matching TRBD1 (6 bases). The germline V gene has CDR1 LGHDT and CDR2 YNNKEL (reference sequence). Trimming removed 2 bases from V and 5 bases from J, with 15 bases in between. This CDR3 has 15 amino acids. CDR3 in amino acids: CASSQLGAVGYGYTF. As DNA, the CDR3 is TGTGCCAGCAGCCAACTGGGGGCGGTGGGATATGGCTACACCTTC.